Sequencing of this T cell receptor beta chain was carried out in a study of tumor and adjacent non-tumor tissue in lung cancer. The wider study: The cohort had 12 to 13 adenocarcinoma, 2 squamous cell and 1 small cell patients.

This clonotype was detected only a few times. Its antigen is unknown. General study points: Normal lung showed higher cumulative top 100 clone frequency than tumor.

This CDR3 has 15 amino acids. The V segment lost 5 bases and the J segment 4 bases; nucleotides outside the gene matches: 7. Germline values: CDR1 SEHNR, CDR2 FQNEAQ (reference sequence). TCRbeta libraries were built with three rounds of nested PCR, modified from ARM-PCR. Each CDR3 protein gets one entry after TCRdb re-called the multiplex PCR reads with MiXCR. The profile covers some 100,000 distinct CDR3 sequences, with roughly two thirds appearing a single time and around 20% taken by the ten largest. The template was RNA from unsorted bulk tissue. More than 3 cm separated this lung sample from the edge of the tumor.

The chain uses TRBV7-9 and TRBJ2-7, with 11 bases that match TRBD1. Sequenced: distant non-tumor lung tissue. The TCR originated in a man aged 30 to 39 with non-small cell lung cancer. Written as DNA, the CDR3 is TGTGCCAGCAGCGTGGGACAGGGGGTAACATACGAGCAGTACTTC. It yields the protein CASSVGQGVTYEQYF.